A single sample gave rise to the 17 T cell receptor beta chains below, sequenced in a study of OX40 agonist ivuxolimab in advanced cancers. TCRdb's table, derived via immunoSEQ multiplex PCR, lists solely in-frame clones and lacks some. The sample includes 70,000 to 95,000 clones, roughly 94% of them seen just once. Sequenced here: CD4+ or CD8+ T cells sorted from blood, sampled in a trial of the OX40 agonist ivuxolimab. The receptor source for this set is an adult with an advanced solid tumor such as melanoma, head and neck, liver or kidney cancer.

The chain couples TRBV4-1 to TRBJ1-2; 8 bases are a match to TRBD1. CDR3 length equals 16 residues. V shed 3 bases and J 4 bases; nucleotides not matched to a gene: 10. Germline lookup yields CDR1 MGHRA and CDR2 YSYEKL. The CDR3 sequence: CASSHSSTGVLYGYTF. CDR3 nucleotide sequence: TGCGCCAGCAGCCATTCCTCGACAGGGGTTCTCTATGGCTACACCTTC.

The chain has TRBV7-8 and TRBJ2-7; the D gene is possibly TRBD1 (6 bases). In germline, CDR1 is SGHVS, CDR2 FQNEAQ. The CDR3 consists of 12 residues. The V end was cut by 4 bases, the J end by 6 bases, with 10 bases between. In DNA form, the CDR3 reads TGTGCCAGCAGCTCCAACAGGGCCGAGCAGTACTTC. Protein sequence: CASSSNRAEQYF.

V usage is TRBV6-4 and J usage is TRBJ1-2; TRBD1 agrees at 7 bases. The CDR3 spans 18 residues. V trimming: 7 bases; J trimming: 4 bases; junction bases outside the gene matches: 21. CDR1 and CDR2 from the germline V gene are MRHNA and SNTAGT. CDR3 in DNA: TGTGCCAGCAAGCTCCCACAGGGGACCTCAACCCTAAGCTATGGCTACACCTTC. This encodes CASKLPQGTSTLSYGYTF.

The chain has TRBV29-1 and TRBJ2-1; D is perhaps TRBD1 or TRBD2 (5 bases each). CDR1 SQVTM and CDR2 ANQGSEA come from the germline V gene. The CDR3 runs to 10 residues. The V gene lost 8 bases and the J gene lost 10 bases, with 12 bases spanning the gap. CDR3 sequence: CSFYRGEQFF. The CDR3 coding sequence is TGCAGCTTTTACCGGGGCGAGCAGTTCTTC.

The rearrangement joins TRBV4-1 to TRBJ2-7; TRBD1 matches 7 bases. The CDR3 extends over 12 amino acids. Unmatched junction bases numbered 3, after V lost 3 bases and J lost 7 bases. Germline V CDR1 and CDR2: MGHRA, YSYEKL. The CDR3 sequence: CASSQNRGEQYF. In DNA, the CDR3 is TGCGCCAGCAGCCAGAACAGGGGTGAGCAGTACTTC.

The chain links TRBV19 to TRBJ2-5; 9 bases are a match to TRBD1. The CDR3 length is 14 residues. Germline CDR1 is LNHDA and CDR2 is SQIVND (reference sequence). Losses at the gene ends were 7 bases for V and 5 bases for J; bases not matched to a gene: 8. Here the CDR3 reads CASTPDRGDETQYF. The CDR3 coding sequence is TGTGCCAGTACCCCGGACAGGGGTGATGAGACCCAGTACTTC.

As DNA, the CDR3 is TGTGCCAGTAGCACCGGGACTTTCTCCTACAATGAGCAGTTCTTC. It specifies CASSTGTFSYNEQFF. This chain links TRBV19 with TRBJ2-1, with D possibly matching TRBD2 (6 bases). The length of the CDR3 is 15 residues. Deletions cut 6 bases from V and 0 bases from J, with 12 bases between. CDR1 is LNHDA and CDR2 is SQIVND in the germline V gene (reference sequence).

This clone was detected only once. This chain joins TRBV27 and TRBJ2-3; 9 bases match TRBD2. This CDR3 spans 16 amino acids. Per the germline V gene, CDR1 is MNHEY and CDR2 is SMNVEV (reference sequence). Trimming removed 2 bases from V and 2 bases from J; junction bases left unmatched: 5. DNA for the CDR3: TGTGCCAGCAGTTTAAGCCAGCGGGGGGCCACAGATACGCAGTATTTT. It translates to CASSLSQRGATDTQYF.

The chain carries TRBV9 and TRBJ2-5, with D perhaps matching TRBD1 (5 bases). The CDR3 sequence is 15 residues long. Germline CDR1 and CDR2: SGDLS and YYNGEE. V was pared by 0 bases and J by 2 bases, with 11 bases between. The DNA for the CDR3 is TGTGCCAGCAGCGTAGAGACAGCCTTTCAAGAGACCCAGTACTTC. Residues: CASSVETAFQETQYF.

The V call is TRBV27, the J call TRBJ1-5; no clear D gene. The length of the CDR3 is 13 residues. Germline CDR1 and CDR2: MNHEY and SMNVEV (reference sequence). V was clipped by 5 bases and J by 6 bases, with 11 bases between them. CDR3 sequence: CASSPSTGQPQHF. As DNA, the CDR3 is TGTGCCAGCAGTCCCTCCACCGGTCAGCCCCAGCATTTT.

V usage is TRBV5-1 and J usage is TRBJ2-7, with D hard to call. The CDR3 contains 15 residues. Trimming took 0 bases from V and 0 from J, leaving 10 bases between them. From germline, CDR1 is SGHRS and CDR2 YFSETQ. CDR3 amino acids: CASSLVPPNSYEQYF. In nucleotides, the CDR3 is TGCGCCAGCAGCTTGGTGCCGCCTAACTCCTACGAGCAGTACTTC.

The chain links TRBV27 to TRBJ1-4; unclear D gene. The germline gives CDR1 MNHEY, CDR2 SMNVEV (reference sequence). Trimming shortened V by 3 bases and J by 2 bases, and 13 bases separated the two germline ends. CDR3 length: 16 residues. CDR3 sequence: CASSLIGSGTNEKLFF. The DNA for the CDR3 is TGTGCCAGCAGTTTGATAGGGAGCGGGACTAATGAAAAACTGTTTTTT.

V is TRBV7-2 and J is TRBJ1-2; D ambiguous. The ends were cut back, 11 bases at V and 7 bases at J, with 20 bases in the middle. The CDR3 runs 13 residues. Per the germline V gene, CDR1 is SGHTA and CDR2 is FQGNSA. CDR3 protein: CASPAQVRGGYTF. For the CDR3, the DNA is TGTGCCTCACCCGCCCAGGTTCGGGGTGGCTACACCTTC.

CDR3 residues: CASSPVVGTEAFF. The CDR3 DNA is TGTGCCAGCAGCCCCGTTGTAGGCACTGAAGCTTTCTTT. The gene calls are TRBV5-8 and TRBJ1-1; D is uncertain. This CDR3 is 13 amino acids long. The germline CDR1 and CDR2 sequences are SGHTS and YDEGEE. V gave up 4 bases and J gave up 4 bases, with 11 bases separating them.

The V and J genes are TRBV6-6 and TRBJ1-1; D call uncertain. The V and J ends lost 2 bases and 7 bases respectively, with 20 bases between them. The germline CDR1 and CDR2 sequences are MNHNY and SVGAGI (reference sequence). CDR3 length: 16 residues. For the CDR3, the DNA is TGTGCCAGCAGTTACAAGTCAGGACTAATAGAGAATGAAGCTTTCTTT. Residues: CASSYKSGLIENEAFF.

This chain uses TRBV11-3 with TRBJ2-5, with 13 nucleotides matching TRBD2. The CDR3 runs to 17 residues. Per the germline V gene, CDR1 is SGHNT and CDR2 is YENEEA. V gave up 5 bases and J gave up 4 bases; unmatched junction bases: 10. CDR3 in DNA: TGTGCCAGCAGCCCCGGACTAGCGGGAGAATTGGTAGAGACCCAGTACTTC. It specifies CASSPGLAGELVETQYF.

This clone was recorded once. This rearrangement joins TRBV10-3 to TRBJ1-1, with TRBD1 identical over 7 bases. The CDR3 is 13 residues long. Germline values: CDR1 ENHRY, CDR2 SYGVKD. V lost 11 bases to trimming and J lost 1 base; unmatched junction nucleotides: 7. CDR3 DNA: TGTGCCGCTTCCGGGACAGAGAACACTGAAGCTTTCTTT. Encoded protein: CAASGTENTEAFF.